These T cell receptor beta chains were read from a single sample in a study of STAT5B mutations in CD4+ large granular lymphocyte leukemia. Measured with immunoSEQ multiplex PCR; TCRdb has only the in-frame clones, and not every one. Counted here are fewer than 25,000 clones, 65% to 85% occurring once; the ten biggest clones make up less than 15%. What was sequenced was CD4+ T cells from blood buffy coats. The receptors come from a human donor in good health. Both conserved end residues are part of each CDR3. Each record gives: J gene, D gene, V gene, clone size, CDR3 protein, CDR3 DNA. A D gene is named only where the DNA matches it firmly. Rows may omit the clone size; those that give it use once, few, many or a size class.

>TRBJ1-3|-|TRBV10-2|-
CASSENVPGNTIYF
TGCGCCAGCAGTGAGAATGTGCCTGGAAACACCATATATTTT
>TRBJ2-1|-|TRBV6-5|-
CASSKRLLRNEQFF
TGTGCCAGCTCGAAACGCCTATTGAGGAATGAGCAGTTCTTC
>TRBJ2-7|-|TRBV7-9|-
CASSGTGTEQYF
TGTGCCAGCAGCGGAACCGGGACCGAGCAGTACTTC
>TRBJ2-2|-|TRBV30|-
CAWSGRSNTGELFF
TGTGCCTGGAGTGGTAGGAGCAACACCGGGGAGCTGTTTTTT
>TRBJ2-5|TRBD2|TRBV27|-
CASSLWGGLRETQYF
TGTGCCAGCAGTTTATGGGGGGGACTACGAGAGACCCAGTACTTC
>TRBJ2-2|-|TRBV14|-
CASSRRGGTGELFF
TGTGCCAGCAGTCGGAGGGGCGGGACCGGGGAGCTGTTTTTT
>TRBJ1-1|-|TRBV4-1|-
CASSQGYPYTEAFF
TGCGCCAGCAGCCAAGGGTATCCCTACACTGAAGCTTTCTTT
>TRBJ2-1|-|TRBV20-1|-
CSASRGEQFF
TGCAGTGCTAGCCGGGGTGAGCAGTTCTTC
>TRBJ1-3|-|TRBV7-9|-
CASSGGTVGGNTIYF
TGTGCCAGCTCCGGTGGAACAGTGGGCGGAAACACCATATATTTT
>TRBJ2-7|TRBD2|TRBV7-2|-
CASSPRSSGRGEQYF
TGTGCCAGCAGCCCTCGTTCTAGCGGGAGAGGTGAGCAGTACTTC
>TRBJ1-4|TRBD1|TRBV2|once
CASRNRGFNEKLFF
TGTGCCAGCAGAAACAGGGGGTTTAATGAAAAACTGTTTTTT
>TRBJ1-1|-|TRBV10-3|once
CAISEGSAGLGTEAFF
TGTGCCATCAGTGAGGGGAGTGCGGGGTTGGGAACTGAAGCTTTCTTT
>TRBJ1-5|-|TRBV30|few
CAWSGGLSNQPQHF
TGTGCCTGGAGTGGTGGGTTGAGCAATCAGCCCCAGCATTTT
>TRBJ1-3|-|TRBV9|-
CASRRMGEPTPGNTIYF
TGTGCCAGCAGACGTATGGGGGAGCCAACCCCTGGAAACACCATATATTTT